The 8 T cell receptor beta chains in this list originate from one sample, sequenced in a study of Ad26.COV2.S vaccination and SARS-CoV-2 variants (dated by TCRdb to the early 2020s). The treatment or condition tag for this specimen amounts to: 19 received Ad26.COV2.S at low or high dose, single or two shots; a few received placebo; per-sample allocation not given. For vaccine and placebo recipients, repertoires were sequenced using samples collected on day 63 after the first injection. The library was prepared using the immunoSEQ multiplex PCR assay. Here the immuneACCESS table is served through TCRdb, limited to in-frame sequences with V and J called. Missing clones are a known gap in these copies; in checked studies unresolved V genes cover under half, and the rest lacks a known reason. The sample table records roughly 350,000 clones; around 86% of these occur just once. Roughly 3.2% of the sample is in the top ten clones.

The sample consisted of peripheral blood, taken in a trial of Ad26.COV2.S vaccine versus placebo. The source is a person aged 18 to 65 who received the Ad26.COV2.S COVID-19 vaccine or a placebo.

The chain carries TRBV18 and TRBJ2-7; 13 positions match TRBD2. CDR1 and CDR2 (germline): KGHSH, LQKENI. The CDR3 length is 19 residues. V trimming: 0 bases; J trimming: 3 bases; junction bases outside the gene matches: 11. The CDR3 region is CASSPPKLGTSGVYYEQYF. In DNA, the CDR3 is TGTGCCAGCTCACCACCCAAGCTGGGGACTAGCGGGGTTTACTACGAGCAGTACTTC.

The V and J genes are TRBV2 and TRBJ1-1; D is unresolved. The CDR3 sequence is 13 residues long. The germline V gene has CDR1 SNHLY and CDR2 FYNNEI. V lost 7 bases to trimming and J lost 3 bases, with 12 bases between them. CDR3 DNA sequence: TGTGCCAGCAAACTGGTAAGGGACACTGAAGCTTTCTTT. Translated: CASKLVRDTEAFF.

The J gene is TRBJ1-2, the V gene TRBV25-1; D perhaps matches TRBD1 (6 bases). This CDR3 is 11 amino acids long. V lost 6 bases, J lost 7 bases, and 9 bases lay in between. CDR1 and CDR2 from the germline V gene are MGHDK and SYGVNS. Here the CDR3 reads CASSRGSGYTF. CDR3 DNA: TGTGCCAGCAGCAGGGGCTCTGGCTACACCTTC.

The chain recombines TRBV4-2 with TRBJ2-7; D is possibly TRBD2 (5 bases). Germline assignment: CDR1 LGHNA and CDR2 YNFKEQ. The ends were cut back, 5 bases at V and 2 bases at J, with 10 bases in the middle. CDR3 length: 13 residues. The CDR3 bases are TGTGCCAGCAGCGAGGGCAGGACCTACGAGCAGTACTTC. Encoded protein: CASSEGRTYEQYF.

The chain joins TRBV6-5 to TRBJ1-2; D possibly corresponds to TRBD1 (5 bases). Trimming stripped 8 bases from V and 7 bases from J, with 14 bases between. CDR1 and CDR2 (germline): MNHEY, SVGAGI. The CDR3 length is 12 residues. The CDR3 sequence is CASLDPGGGYTF. The CDR3 nucleotides read TGTGCCAGCCTGGACCCGGGGGGTGGCTACACCTTC.

J is TRBJ1-6 and V is TRBV12-3 or TRBV12-4; D not certain. Trimming removed 3 bases at V and 10 bases at J, with 10 bases between. The CDR3 covers 13 residues. Here the CDR3 DNA reads TGTGCCAGCAGTTTGTCTTTAGGATCACCCCTCCACTTT. Protein: CASSLSLGSPLHF.

V gene TRBV12-3 or TRBV12-4 combines with J gene TRBJ2-5; maybe TRBD1 (6 bases). V lost 5 bases and J lost 4, with 11 bases in between. CDR3 length: 13 residues. The CDR3 DNA reads TGTGCCAGCAGTAGGGGGATCGGAGAGACCCAGTACTTC. It translates to CASSRGIGETQYF.

The CDR3 reads CASKRDFKNTEAFF. CDR3 sequence (DNA): TGTGCCAGCAAGCGGGACTTTAAGAACACTGAAGCTTTCTTT. This rearrangement joins TRBV9 to TRBJ1-1; a weak D match, TRBD1 (5 bases). CDR3 size: 14 residues. Trimming removed 6 bases at V and 1 base at J, with 13 bases between. Germline loops: CDR1 SGDLS, CDR2 YYNGEE.